The clone carrying this T cell receptor beta chain was found a few times. The CDR3 covers 14 residues. Germline trimming cut 3 bases from V and 2 bases from J; bases unmatched to any gene: 2. The germline V gene has CDR1 SGHRS and CDR2 YFSETQ. For TCR beta, libraries came from quantitative 5'-RACE with molecular barcodes. TCRdb redid the calling of the 5' RACE reads with MiXCR, one entry per CDR3 protein. The repertoire holds 200,000 or so distinct CDR3 sequences, with roughly 13% as singletons. The data belong to a study of CD8 T cells in ankylosing spondylitis. This rearrangement joins TRBV5-1 to TRBJ2-1; 7 nucleotides match TRBD2. The source material was blood, either unsorted or a sorted T cell fraction (not recorded which). This sequence originates from a female donor with ankylosing spondylitis or in good health (not recorded which). The CDR3 region has the DNA TGCGCCAGCAGCTGGGACTACCCCTACAATGAGCAGTTCTTC. This gives the protein CASSWDYPYNEQFF.